This paragraph reports one T cell receptor (beta chain). Germline-derived CDR1 and CDR2 are KGHDR and SFDVKD. With 1 base clipped from V and 7 bases from J, the junction kept 8 bases outside the gene matches. CDR3 length equals 15 residues. This entry comes from a study of blood T cell repertoires in COVID-19. At the level of the study: Material from acute and convalescent COVID-19 was sourced from the United States, Italy and Spain.

Assignment of participants to cohorts was predicated upon participant-reported clinical history. Two negative PCRs, clearance, or symptom resolution had been documented for recovered Cohort 3 donors. Produced via immunoSEQ multiplex PCR; TCRdb's table is partial and in-frame only. The sample has 150,000 or so clones, roughly 88% seen once. J is TRBJ1-2 and V is TRBV24-1, with 7 bases fitting TRBD1. The TCR was taken from a man aged 50-60 years who had recovered from COVID-19. Input material: PBMCs or T cells enriched from blood (not recorded which). The CDR3 is CATSDLTGAWGGYTF. As DNA, the CDR3 is TGTGCCACCAGTGATTTAACAGGGGCATGGGGTGGCTACACCTTC.